This entry lists 22 T cell receptor beta chains sequenced from one sample in a study of beta chain features in type 1 diabetes. What was sequenced were expressed TCRB transcripts, since all of the isolated RNA had been reverse transcribed. Profiling relied on immunoSEQ multiplex PCR, and the TCRdb table lists in-frame clones only, not all of them. The repertoire holds about 210,000 clones, 11% seen once, with 1% to 1.5% in the top ten. The sample consisted of central memory CD4+ T cells from blood. The source is a man aged 18 to 29 in good health.

V is TRBV11-2 and J is TRBJ2-1; the D gene could be TRBD1 or TRBD2 (5 bases each). Germline V lookup: CDR1 SGHAT, CDR2 FQNNGV. The CDR3 sequence is 16 residues long. V was trimmed by 5 bases and J by 5 bases, leaving 19 bases between them. This chain's CDR3 is CASSQTGTANNNEQFF. The CDR3 DNA follows: TGTGCCAGCAGCCAGACCGGGACCGCGAACAACAATGAGCAGTTCTTC. Variable domain in full (rest from reference TRBV11-2 and TRBJ2-1): EAGVAQSPRYKIIEKRQSVAFWCNPISGHATLYWYQQILGQGPKLLIQFQNNGVVDDSQLPKDRFSAERLKGVDSTLKIQPAKLEDSAVYLCASSQTGTANNNEQFFGPGTRLTVL.

This clone came up a few times. This sequence joins TRBV29-1 and TRBJ2-2, with 8 bases aligning to TRBD2. The CDR3 runs to 15 residues. CDR1 is SQVTM, CDR2 ANQGSEA, per germline. V gave up 4 bases and J gave up 0 bases; unmatched junction bases: 4. The CDR3 bases are TGCAGCGTTGTTGATAGCGGGGCGAACACCGGGGAGCTGTTTTTT. Translated: CSVVDSGANTGELFF.

J is TRBJ2-7 and V is TRBV12-2; the D call TRBD2 from the table was never checked on the DNA. TRBV12-2 is a pseudogene locus. The CDR3 extends over 14 amino acids. As DNA, the CDR3 is TGTGCAAGTCGCGTGACTAGCGGGACGAGAGAGCAGTACTTC. It yields the protein CASRVTSGTREQYF.

The table lists this clone with many counts. This rearrangement joins TRBV6-5 to TRBJ2-5; TRBD2 matches 10 bases. Germline trimming cut 0 bases from V and 7 bases from J; bases unmatched to any gene: 2. The CDR3 is made up of 14 amino acids. Germline CDR1 MNHEY, CDR2 SVGAGI. The DNA for the CDR3 is TGTGCCAGCAGTTACTCGCTAGCGGGGGCGACCCAGTACTTC. Amino acid sequence: CASSYSLAGATQYF.

This clone was seen only a few times. The rearrangement uses TRBV6-7 and TRBJ2-1; 9 nucleotides agree with TRBD2. TRBV6-7 counts as an open reading frame of uncertain function. The CDR3 runs to 20 residues. After removal of 0 bases from V and 5 bases from J, the junction contained 17 bases not matched to a gene. The CDR3 DNA is TGTGCCAGCAGTTACTCAGATCGCGGGAGGGCCCGGGGAGGAAACAATGAGCAGTTCTTC. Its protein is CASSYSDRGRARGGNNEQFF.

This clone was seen only a few times. This sequence joins TRBV2 and TRBJ2-7; maybe TRBD1 (7 bases). Germline V gene data show CDR1 as SNHLY and CDR2 as FYNNEI. The V gene lost 7 bases and the J gene lost 6 bases, with 16 bases spanning the gap. The CDR3 has 13 amino acids. CDR3 protein: CASKVGGGIEQYF. The CDR3 nucleotides read TGTGCCAGCAAGGTAGGAGGGGGCATCGAGCAGTACTTC. Looking up the rest from reference TRBV2 and TRBJ2-7 gives the full variable domain: EPEVTQTPSHQVTQMGQEVILRCVPISNHLYFYWYRQILGQKVEFLVSFYNNEISEKSEIFDDQFSVERPDGSNFTLKIRSTKLEDSAMYFCASKVGGGIEQYFGPGTRLTVT.

For this clone: Only one base separates this from a far larger clonotype, so it likely reflects a read error. The J gene is TRBJ2-2, the V gene TRBV29-1; the D is unclear. This CDR3 comprises 14 residues. V shed 1 base and J shed 5 bases, with 11 bases lying between them. From germline, CDR1 is SQVTM and CDR2 ANQGSEA. CDR3 sequence (DNA): TGCAGCGTTGAAGCCTGGACGAGGACCGGGGAGCTGTTTTTT. Its protein is CSVEAWTRTGELFF.

The chain links TRBV15 to TRBJ2-4; TRBD1 agrees at 11 bases. The junction had 9 bases not matched to a gene; V was cut back by 5 bases and J by 9 bases. This CDR3 is built from 15 residues. Germline assignment: CDR1 LNHNV and CDR2 YYDKDF (reference sequence). Here the CDR3 reads CATSVGGTGGIIQYF. DNA for the CDR3: TGTGCCACCAGCGTGGGTGGGACAGGGGGTATCATTCAGTACTTC.

Comment on this clone: Distinct nucleotide sequences in the sample also encode this CDR3. The chain links TRBV7-2 to TRBJ1-5; D may be TRBD1 (5 bases). The CDR3 has 13 amino acids. V lost 2 bases, J lost 4 bases, and 6 bases lay in between. The germline CDR1 and CDR2 sequences are SGHTA and FQGNSA. This CDR3 is CASSLWGNQPQHF. Written as DNA, the CDR3 is TGTGCCAGCAGCTTATGGGGGAATCAGCCCCAGCATTTT.

Concerning this clone: Other DNA sequences of this sample code for an identical CDR3. The chain uses TRBV11-3 and TRBJ2-3; a possible D gene is TRBD2 (5 bases). Germline V CDR1 and CDR2: SGHNT, YENEEA. Trimming stripped 3 bases from V and 2 bases from J, with 9 bases between. CDR3 length: 14 residues. The CDR3 DNA sequence: TGTGCCAGCAGCTTGGGAGAGTCCACAGATACGCAGTATTTT. Its translation is CASSLGESTDTQYF.

This clone showed up just a few times. A junction boundary mismatches the germline segment, possibly from a read error. The chain combines TRBV7-9 with TRBJ2-7; D may be TRBD2 (8 bases). In germline, CDR1 is SEHNR, CDR2 FQNEAQ (reference sequence). The CDR3 covers 14 residues. DNA of the CDR3: TGTGCCAGCAGTTTAGCGGGACAGTCCTACGAGCAGTACTTC. It is translated as CASSLAGQSYEQYF. The variable domain in full, with the rest retrieved from reference TRBV7-9 and TRBJ2-7, is DTGVSQNPRHKITKRGQNVTFRCDPISEHNRLYWYRQTLGQGPEFLTYFQNEAQLEKSRLLSDRFSAERPKGSFSTLEIQRTEQGDSAMYLCASSLAGQSYEQYFGPGTRLTVT.

The CDR3 protein is CACSRDADQPQHF. The CDR3 DNA reads TGTGCCTGCTCCAGGGACGCCGATCAGCCCCAGCATTTT. The chain links TRBV30 to TRBJ1-5; weak D call: TRBD1 (5 bases). Germline V gene sequence: CDR1 GTSNPN, CDR2 SVGIG (reference sequence). The CDR3 runs 13 residues. The germline V and J ends were trimmed by 6 bases and 5 bases, with 14 bases remaining between them.

V is TRBV25-1 and J is TRBJ1-5; D remains unclear. Per germline, CDR1 MGHDK and CDR2 SYGVNS. V shed 6 bases and J shed 6 bases, with 18 bases lying between them. The CDR3 spans 15 residues. The CDR3 reads CASRDAGEVGQPQHF. The CDR3 nucleotides are TGTGCCAGCAGGGACGCCGGCGAAGTCGGTCAGCCCCAGCATTTT.

The V gene is TRBV29-1, the J gene TRBJ2-5; a weak D match, TRBD1 (5 bases). The V and J ends lost 4 bases and 5 bases respectively, with 11 bases between them. CDR3 length: 12 residues. Germline CDR1 SQVTM, CDR2 ANQGSEA. CDR3 coding DNA: TGCAGCGTTGGACAGCCGGACGAGACCCAGTACTTC. Translating gives CSVGQPDETQYF. Based on the CDR3 plus reference TRBV29-1 and TRBJ2-5, the full variable domain is SAVISQKPSRDICQRGTSLTIQCQVDSQVTMMFWYRQQPGQSLTLIATANQGSEATYESGFVIDKFPISRPNLTFSTLTVSNMSPEDSSIYLCSVGQPDETQYFGPGTRLLVL.

This clone has a handful of counts. CDR3 sequence (DNA): TGTGCCAGCAGTGAACAAACAGGGACTGCCAAAAACATTCAGTACTTC. Its translation: CASSEQTGTAKNIQYF. V is TRBV2 and J is TRBJ2-4; D is perhaps TRBD1 or TRBD2 (6 bases each). This CDR3 is 16 amino acids long. Trimming cost V 2 bases and J 1 base, with 12 bases left between them. Germline V gene sequence: CDR1 SNHLY, CDR2 FYNNEI.

This clone was picked up many times. The chain recombines TRBV5-4 with TRBJ1-2, with 9 bases matching TRBD1. Germline loops: CDR1 SGHNT, CDR2 YYREEE (reference sequence). J was trimmed by 1 base and V by 3 bases; bases with no gene match: 10. The CDR3 loop spans 17 amino acids. The CDR3: CASSSYSTGGINYGYTF. DNA for the CDR3: TGTGCCAGCAGCTCCTACTCGACAGGGGGGATTAACTATGGCTACACCTTC.

This clone has a handful of counts. The chain has TRBV5-4 and TRBJ2-4; 10 positions match TRBD1. This CDR3 region has 17 residues. Germline V CDR1 and CDR2: SGHNT, YYREEE (reference sequence). V shed 2 bases and J 2 bases; nucleotides not matched to a gene: 7. CDR3: CASSFQGQGFPKNIQYF. CDR3 DNA: TGTGCCAGCAGCTTTCAGGGACAGGGGTTCCCCAAAAACATTCAGTACTTC.

This chain connects TRBV7-3 to TRBJ2-3, with 10 positions matching TRBD2. Germline lookup yields CDR1 SGHTA and CDR2 FQGTGA. Germline trimming cut 5 bases from V and 4 bases from J; bases unmatched to any gene: 12. The CDR3 runs to 17 residues. The DNA of the CDR3 is TGTGCCAGCAGCAGGCAAGCCAGCGGGAGGGGTTCAGATACGCAGTATTTT. Its protein product is CASSRQASGRGSDTQYF.

This clone was counted between two and nine times. The chain has TRBV15 and TRBJ2-1; D uncertain. CDR3 size: 13 residues. CDR1 and CDR2 (germline): LNHNV, YYDKDF (reference sequence). Trimming stripped 2 bases from V and 12 bases from J, with 14 bases between. As DNA, the CDR3 is TGTGCCACCAGCAGATCCGGACCGACTGGGCAGTTCTTC. Its translation is CATSRSGPTGQFF.

The chain employs TRBV18 and TRBJ2-7; 7 nucleotides match TRBD1. The CDR3 spans 15 residues. Trimming at V came to 4 bases and at J to 0 bases, leaving 6 bases not matched to a gene. Germline CDR1 and CDR2: KGHSH and LQKENI. The CDR3 region has the DNA TGTGCCAGCTCACTCACAGGGGCAGGCTCCTACGAGCAGTACTTC. Translation gives CASSLTGAGSYEQYF.

This clone was observed a few times. The J gene is TRBJ2-1, the V gene TRBV7-2; 8 bases are a match to TRBD1. Germline values: CDR1 SGHTA, CDR2 FQGNSA. The CDR3 has 14 residues. J lost 6 bases, V lost 3 bases, and 4 bases had no gene match. CDR3 nucleotide sequence: TGTGCCAGCAGCTTGGACAGGGTTCGCAATGAGCAGTTCTTC. This encodes CASSLDRVRNEQFF.

In this sample, this clone turned up many times. The chain is built from TRBV4-2 and TRBJ2-3; weak D call: TRBD2 (6 bases). V was trimmed by 3 bases and J by 0 bases, leaving 13 bases between them. Germline-derived CDR1 and CDR2 are LGHNA and YNFKEQ. The CDR3 is made up of 16 amino acids. The CDR3 DNA reads as TGTGCCAGCAGCCAGGCGGCGGGGACTAGCACAGATACGCAGTATTTT. Amino acid sequence: CASSQAAGTSTDTQYF.